These T cell receptor beta chains were read from a single sample in a study of early T cells in non-severe SARS-CoV-2 infection. MiXCR, applied by TCRdb to the 5' RACE reads, yields one record per CDR3 protein. The data contain about 71,000 distinct CDR3 sequences, 9.5% to 15% of them seen just once; the ten biggest clones take up roughly 2.5%. The sample consisted of whole blood, taken at baseline. The receptors here all came from an adult who was a healthcare worker with PCR-confirmed SARS-CoV-2 infection or an uninfected control (not recorded which). Each CDR3 is given with its conserved first and last residue. D genes are given only for firm matches. Clone size is not always given. Where it is, it says once, few, many or a class for expanded clones.

TRBV28	medium-sized	TRBJ2-2	NA	TGTGCCAGCAGTTTAAAGGCGGAGAACACCGGGGAGCTGTTTTTT	CASSLKAENTGELFF
TRBV7-9	NA	TRBJ2-7	NA	TGTGCCAGCGGCGGGGACGAGCAGTACTTC	CASGGDEQYF
TRBV6-5	many	TRBJ2-7	TRBD2	TGTGCCAGCAGTCCTTCCACGGGGGGGTTTTTCTACGAGCAGTACTTC	CASSPSTGGFFYEQYF
TRBV20-1	few	TRBJ2-3	NA	TGCAGTGCTAGGGGACTTGGGCTCGTTGCGCAGTATTTT	CSARGLGLVAQYF
TRBV19	many	TRBJ2-6	NA	TGTGCCAGTAGTATAGAGGAGACTGGGGCCAACGTCCTGACTTTC	CASSIEETGANVLTF
TRBV19	few	TRBJ2-7	TRBD1	TGTGCCAGTAGTTCAAGCGACAGGGGACCCGAGCAGTACTTC	CASSSSDRGPEQYF
TRBV12-3/TRBV12-4	many	TRBJ1-1	NA	TGTGCCAGCAGTTGGGGTTCGTACACTGAAGCTTTCTTT	CASSWGSYTEAFF
TRBV11-2	NA	TRBJ1-1	NA	TGTGCCAGCAGCCGCGACGGGGGGCGCACTGAAGCTTTCTTT	CASSRDGGRTEAFF
TRBV29-1	medium-sized	TRBJ1-1	NA	TGCAGCGTTGACAAAGCTTTCTTT	CSVDKAFF
TRBV7-2	many	TRBJ1-4	NA	TGTGCCAGCAGCTTAAGGGGGGCTTGGGAGGAAAAACTGTTTTTT	CASSLRGAWEEKLFF
TRBV18	NA	TRBJ1-5	NA	TGTGCCAGCTCACCAGGAGGAGGAAGAGTTTATCAGCCCCAGCATTTT	CASSPGGGRVYQPQHF
TRBV4-1	many	TRBJ1-2	NA	TGCGCCAGCAGCCAAGCCTATTTGGGGTGGCCCACTCCTAACTATGGCTACACCTTC	CASSQAYLGWPTPNYGYTF
TRBV6-5	NA	TRBJ2-1	TRBD1	TGTGCCAGCAGTAAAGGGACAGGGCATGGCTCCTACAATGAGCAGTTCTTC	CASSKGTGHGSYNEQFF
TRBV28	many	TRBJ1-1	NA	TGTGCCAGCACCCCCCTGGCCAGATCCATGAACACTGAAGCTTTCTTT	CASTPLARSMNTEAFF